These 12 T cell receptor beta chains were all obtained from the same sample, sequenced in a study of blood T cell dynamics during melanoma immunotherapy. The repertoire was sequenced with immunoSEQ multiplex PCR; TCRdb's copy has only in-frame clones and lacks some. Of approximately 28,000 clones listed, over 80% are singletons. Time point in this sample: week 3, after first cycle of checkpoint inhibitor. The input for sequencing was blood, taken from a patient treated with checkpoint blockade. The receptors were gathered from a human donor with melanoma.

The chain combines TRBV5-1 with TRBJ1-4, with unresolved D. The V end lost 0 bases, the J end lost 13 bases, and 19 bases lay between the germline ends. Germline V gene sequence: CDR1 SGHRS, CDR2 YFSETQ. This CDR3 spans 15 amino acids. The CDR3 DNA follows: TGCGCCAGCAGCTTGGGGCAGGCCTTAGTGGGAGGACTGTTTTTT. The encoded protein is CASSLGQALVGGLFF.

The chain is built from TRBV5-1 and TRBJ2-7; 10 positions agree with TRBD2. With V trimmed by 0 bases and J by 3 bases, 0 bases remained unmatched. Germline CDR1 reads SGHRS; CDR2 reads YFSETQ. There are 14 residues in the CDR3. The CDR3 DNA reads TGCGCCAGCAGCTTGGTAGCGGGAGGCTACGAGCAGTACTTC. Amino acids: CASSLVAGGYEQYF.

There are a few counts of this clone. The chain carries TRBV28 and TRBJ1-4; the D gene is possibly TRBD1 (6 bases). V lost 4 bases and J 8 bases, leaving 20 bases between the germline ends. CDR1 is MDHEN and CDR2 is SYDVKM in the germline V gene. The CDR3 covers 16 residues. CDR3 bases: TGTGCCAGCAGTTCTGGCTGGGGGGGCCATAGGGAAAAACTGTTTTTT. It codes for CASSSGWGGHREKLFF.

The chain combines TRBV6-1 with TRBJ2-2, with D perhaps given as TRBD1 or TRBD2 (6 bases each). V was cut by 10 bases and J by 1 base, with 13 bases left in between. The germline V gene encodes CDR1 MNHNS and CDR2 SASEGT. The CDR3 covers 14 residues. This chain's CDR3 is CATTGARNTGELFF. Written as DNA, the CDR3 is TGTGCCACCACGGGGGCGCGGAACACCGGGGAGCTGTTTTTT.

The V call is TRBV15, the J call TRBJ2-7; D is unclear. Trimming cost V 8 bases and J 4 bases, with 12 bases left between them. Germline assignment: CDR1 LNHNV and CDR2 YYDKDF (reference sequence). This CDR3 has 12 residues. Here the CDR3 DNA reads TGTGCCACCTCCCAGGCCTATTACGAGCAGTACTTC. Its protein product is CATSQAYYEQYF.

The CDR3 loop reads CASSPSGAHYGYTF. In nucleotides, the CDR3 is TGTGCCAGCAGCCCTTCCGGGGCTCACTATGGCTACACCTTC. The V gene is TRBV11-2, the J gene TRBJ1-2, with a tentative D call TRBD1 (5 bases). CDR3 length: 14 amino acids. With 5 bases removed from V and 3 bases from J, the gap between germline ends came to 13 bases. The germline CDR1 and CDR2 sequences are SGHAT and FQNNGV.

V usage is TRBV15 and J usage is TRBJ2-2, with 15 bases matching TRBD2. Looked up from germline, CDR1 is LNHNV and CDR2 is YYDKDF (reference sequence). The V and J ends lost 5 bases and 7 bases, in that order; junction bases with no gene match: 17. CDR3 length: 20 residues. CDR3 sequence: CATSGRTGTSGRSLGGELFF. In DNA form, the CDR3 reads TGTGCCACCAGCGGCCGAACAGGGACTAGCGGGAGGTCCCTCGGCGGGGAGCTGTTTTTT.

This clone was seen once. The chain uses TRBV5-1 and TRBJ1-1; 8 bases map to TRBD1. The CDR3 is made up of 14 amino acids. Germline-derived CDR1 and CDR2 are SGHRS and YFSETQ. Trimming cost V 4 bases and J 4 bases; bases outside gene matches: 6. For the CDR3, the DNA is TGCGCCAGCAGCCATGGACAGGGCGGCACTGAAGCTTTCTTT. It codes for CASSHGQGGTEAFF.

The gene calls are TRBV30 and TRBJ1-2; D is uncertain. This CDR3 region has 12 residues. Germline CDR1 and CDR2: GTSNPN and SVGIG (reference sequence). Deletions cut 2 bases from V and 8 bases from J, with 12 bases between. CDR3 nucleotide sequence: TGTGCCTGGAGTCGGGTTATGGCGGGCTACACCTTC. As protein: CAWSRVMAGYTF.

The chain links TRBV4-2 to TRBJ2-3, with D unclear. The V gene lost 0 bases and the J gene lost 2 bases, with 15 bases spanning the gap. Germline V CDR1 and CDR2: LGHNA, YNFKEQ. The CDR3 spans 17 residues. CDR3 loop: CASSQENNMRSTDTQYF. Here the CDR3 DNA reads TGTGCCAGCAGCCAAGAAAACAATATGCGGTCCACAGATACGCAGTATTTT.

The rearrangement links TRBV2 to TRBJ2-2; 12 nucleotides line up with TRBD2. The CDR3 spans 15 residues. CDR1 and CDR2 from the germline V gene are SNHLY and FYNNEI. After removal of 6 bases from V and 7 bases from J, the junction contained 6 bases not matched to a gene. The DNA of the CDR3 is TGTGCCAGCAGCTCGACTAGCGGGAGAATCGGGGAGCTGTTTTTT. This translates into CASSSTSGRIGELFF.

The J gene is TRBJ2-2, the V gene TRBV11-2; D is possibly TRBD1 or TRBD2 (5 bases each). The CDR3 extends over 14 amino acids. Germline lookup yields CDR1 SGHAT and CDR2 FQNNGV. V shed 5 bases and J shed 8 bases, with 15 bases lying between them. This chain's CDR3 is CASSQRSGGGELFF. CDR3 nucleotide sequence: TGTGCCAGCAGCCAACGTTCTGGGGGTGGGGAGCTGTTTTTT.